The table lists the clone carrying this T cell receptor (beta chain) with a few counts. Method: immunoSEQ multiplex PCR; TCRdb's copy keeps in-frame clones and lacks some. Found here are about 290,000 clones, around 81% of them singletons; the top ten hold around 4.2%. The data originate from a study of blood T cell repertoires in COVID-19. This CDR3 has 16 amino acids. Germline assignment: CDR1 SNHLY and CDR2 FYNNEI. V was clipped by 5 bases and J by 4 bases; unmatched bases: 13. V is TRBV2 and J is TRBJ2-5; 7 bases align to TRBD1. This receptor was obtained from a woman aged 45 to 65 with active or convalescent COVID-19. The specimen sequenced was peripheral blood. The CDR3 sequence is CASSRGLGGAGETQYF. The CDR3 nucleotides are TGTGCCAGCAGTAGGGGGTTAGGGGGCGCGGGAGAGACCCAGTACTTC.